Sequencing of this TCR beta chain was carried out in a study of human T cells and chemical hapten exposure (dated by TCRdb to the early 2020s). A note on the overall study: Libraries were pooled for sequencing, and per-sample TCR yields varied mainly because of small differences in library volumes within the pool. This study followed changes in the peripheral blood TCR repertoire in vivo during primary and secondary sensitization of alopecia patients to the hapten diphenylcyclopropenone (DPC). From each blood RNA sample, both TCR alpha and TCR beta chains were sequenced.

In this sample, this clonotype turned up many times. Its recognized antigen is unknown. Base qualities are not at hand, and no much larger clone is one base apart. Libraries were prepared through RACE. The instrument given in TCRdb is NextSeq 500. During library preparation, unique molecular identifiers were attached to individual cDNA molecules so that TCRs could be counted in a quantitative, reproducible way. The published analysis was carried out like this. A median of around 96,000 TCRs per sample was observed, with a range of about 20,000 to 750,000. The Decombinator software suite was used to annotate V, J and CDR3 in the TCR reads. Every sample was subsampled to the same number of TCRs (28,000) for the PS versus PT1 abundance plots. TCRs were defined as expanded if absent before sensitization and observed at least eight times at the 2-week time point. TCRdb reprocessing: public reads trimmed at Q25 with fastp, clones called with MiXCR, in-frame beta chains kept. Rows merge per CDR3 protein into single entries with the most common DNA and genes. None of the V and J calls come from the authors' own analysis; TCRdb made them. The sample table holds 49,000 or so distinct CDR3 sequences, of which almost 4.5% were seen once. Around 5.8% of the sample is in the top ten clones.

Points the paper makes about the study in general: DPC sensitization did not change the number of TCRs with a frequency above 1 in 1000, and there was no evidence of changes in global repertoire structure. After repeated subsampling, the strength of the expansion versus patch-test correlation and the threshold at which it became significant changed.

V loses 7 bases of germline sequence and J loses 3 bases, and the interval between the two ends is 18 bases. Including the terminal cysteine and phenylalanine, the CDR3 comprises 15 residues. Of the read, only the CDR3 DNA is kept; its 45 bases are in frame from base 1. The germline V gene (reference sequence) supplies CDR1 WNHNN and CDR2 SYGVQD. The intended sense of this specimen's time point label: healthy volunteer bleed at 2 weeks. Total RNA was extracted from unfractionated whole blood that had been collected in Tempus Blood RNA tubes. Roughly five healthy volunteers acted as controls for TCR sequencing and had blood drawn at day 0, 2 weeks and 6 weeks.

The sequencing sample was made of whole blood. This chain is built from TRBV10-1 and TRBJ1-2; TRBD1 is possibly the D segment (5 matching bases). This TCR was sampled from a human donor in good health. Some clones in this sample may be carry-over from other donors' samples. The DNA reads TGCGCCAGCAACCCTCTCAGGGAGGTGGACTATGGCTACACCTTC. This sequence encodes CASNPLREVDYGYTF.